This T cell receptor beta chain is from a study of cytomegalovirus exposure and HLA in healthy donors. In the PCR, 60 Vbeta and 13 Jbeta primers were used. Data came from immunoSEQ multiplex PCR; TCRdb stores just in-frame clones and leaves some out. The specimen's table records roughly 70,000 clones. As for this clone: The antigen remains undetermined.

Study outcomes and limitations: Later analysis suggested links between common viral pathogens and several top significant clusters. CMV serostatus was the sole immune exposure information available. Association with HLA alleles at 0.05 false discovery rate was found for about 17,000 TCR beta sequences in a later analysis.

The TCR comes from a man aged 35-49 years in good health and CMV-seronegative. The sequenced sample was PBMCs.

This CDR3 is CASSLGTSGGRDTQYF. In nucleotides, the CDR3 is TGTGCCAGCAGCTTGGGGACTAGCGGGGGTAGGGATACGCAGTATTTT. The V and J genes are TRBV5-6 and TRBJ2-3, with TRBD2 matching 13 bases. Germline V lookup: CDR1 SGHDT, CDR2 YYEEEE. The CDR3 is made up of 16 amino acids. V gave up 0 bases and J gave up 6 bases; unmatched junction bases: 4.